The rows below give T cell receptor beta chains drawn from one sample of a study of T cell responses to AZD1222 COVID-19 vaccine. Libraries were prepared by immunoSEQ multiplex PCR; TCRdb keeps only in-frame clonotypes and omits some of them. This sample has 90,000 to 130,000 clones, with over 75% found just once. The material was peripheral blood, obtained on day 0 of AZD1222 vaccination. The receptors originated from an adult in good health. Both conserved end residues are part of each CDR3. D genes are given only for firm matches. Size values are once, few and many counts, or a class for expanded clones, and some rows have none.

j_call v_call d_call clone_size cdr3_aa cdr3_nt
TRBJ2-7 TRBV18 TRBD1 few CASSQPGQGFYEQYF TGTGCCAGCTCACAACCGGGACAGGGGTTCTACGAGCAGTACTTC
TRBJ1-2 TRBV29-1 - - CSVSRGGLEGYTF TGCAGCGTGAGCAGGGGCGGTTTAGAGGGCTACACCTTC
TRBJ2-7 TRBV28 TRBD1 - CASSMGAIRTGGPYEQYF TGTGCCAGCAGTATGGGGGCGATTAGGACAGGGGGCCCCTACGAGCAGTACTTC
TRBJ2-7 TRBV7-9 - - CASSLDGYYEQYF TGTGCCAGCAGCTTAGACGGATACTACGAGCAGTACTTC
TRBJ1-1 TRBV10-2 - - CASSESGFSAFF TGCGCCAGCAGTGAGTCGGGCTTCTCAGCTTTCTTT
TRBJ1-1 TRBV4-1 - few CASRGRTVNTEAFF TGCGCCAGCAGAGGGAGGACAGTTAACACTGAAGCTTTCTTT
TRBJ2-7 TRBV11-2 TRBD2 - CASSLGRQREGIEQYF TGTGCCAGCAGCTTAGGGAGGCAGCGGGAGGGTATCGAGCAGTACTTC
TRBJ1-1 TRBV28 - - CASSSAGTVNTEAFF TGTGCCAGCAGTTCAGCCGGGACGGTCAACACTGAAGCTTTCTTT
TRBJ2-5 TRBV19 TRBD2 - CASKSGLAGGETQYF TGTGCCAGTAAATCGGGACTAGCGGGAGGGGAGACCCAGTACTTC
TRBJ1-2 TRBV19 - - CASSWGRQTDYGYTF TGTGCCAGTAGCTGGGGGAGACAGACTGACTATGGCTACACCTTC
TRBJ2-1 TRBV4-3 - - CASSRLSGLYNEQFF TGCGCCAGCAGCCGACTGTCGGGACTCTACAATGAGCAGTTCTTC
TRBJ1-3 TRBV10-3 TRBD1 once CAISLTGKLLSGNTIYF TGTGCCATCAGCCTGACAGGGAAGCTCCTCTCTGGAAACACCATATATTTT
TRBJ1-4 TRBV28 TRBD1 few CASKVAGGMGEKLFF TGTGCCAGCAAGGTGGCAGGGGGAATGGGTGAAAAACTGTTTTTT
TRBJ2-5 TRBV30 TRBD2 - CAWSVLARETQYF TGTGCCTGGAGTGTACTAGCGAGGGAGACCCAGTACTTC
TRBJ1-2 TRBV6-1 - - CASSETPNYGYTF TGTGCCAGCAGTGAGACGCCTAACTATGGCTACACCTTC
TRBJ2-7 TRBV5-6 - - CASSLAGSSYEQYF TGTGCCAGCAGCTTGGCAGGGAGCTCCTACGAGCAGTACTTC
TRBJ2-1 TRBV4-1 - - CASSQTGLSYNEQFF TGCGCCAGCAGCCAAACGGGACTTTCCTACAATGAGCAGTTCTTC
TRBJ2-3 TRBV9 - - CASSVVARGSDTQYF TGTGCCAGCAGCGTAGTAGCGAGGGGGTCAGATACGCAGTATTTT
TRBJ2-1 TRBV20-1 - - CSASWGINEQFF TGCAGTGCTAGTTGGGGGATCAATGAGCAGTTCTTC
TRBJ2-3 TRBV24-1 - - CATSDPPGVADTQYF TGTGCCACCAGTGACCCCCCAGGGGTCGCAGATACGCAGTATTTT
TRBJ1-1 TRBV2 - few CASKSRNTEAFF TGTGCCAGCAAGAGCAGGAACACTGAAGCTTTCTTT